This T cell receptor beta chain derives from a study of CD8 T cells in Susac syndrome. It was with random hexamers that roughly 0.45 to 1 ug RNA was reverse transcribed. In TCRdb, the immunoSEQ multiplex PCR reads were re-called with MiXCR into one record per CDR3 protein. The repertoire includes tens of thousands of distinct CDR3 sequences, around 95% of them detected once, and 0.5% to 0.6% sits in the top ten. Germline V CDR1 and CDR2: MDHEN, SYDVKM. The CDR3 runs to 13 residues. The ends were cut back, 5 bases at V and 1 base at J, with 8 bases in the middle. The multiple sclerosis controls comprised treatment-naive patients whose relapsing-remitting disease was stable or active.

Sample: CD8+ T cells from PBMCs. This rearrangement joins TRBV28 to TRBJ1-1; D call uncertain. This clonotype was sampled from a human donor with multiple sclerosis. The CDR3 coding sequence is TGTGCCAGCAGTACTAATTGGAACACTGAAGCTTTCTTT. The encoded protein is CASSTNWNTEAFF.